What follows are 24 T cell receptor beta chains derived from one specimen sequenced in a study of blood T cell repertoires in COVID-19. TCRdb's table, derived via immunoSEQ multiplex PCR, lists solely in-frame clones and lacks some. The table includes roughly 200,000 clones, 70% to 90% detected once. Sequenced input: PBMCs or T cells enriched from blood (not recorded which). The source is a man younger than 45 who had recovered from COVID-19.

This rearrangement joins TRBV6-5 to TRBJ1-1, with D possibly being TRBD1 (5 bases). V gave up 7 bases and J gave up 0 bases, with 12 bases separating them. The CDR3 has 14 residues. Germline V gene data show CDR1 as MNHEY and CDR2 as SVGAGI. The CDR3 nucleotides are TGTGCCAGCATTCTTGGCAGGGTGAACACTGAAGCTTTCTTT. Translated: CASILGRVNTEAFF.

The chain couples TRBV12-5 to TRBJ2-1; 11 bases line up with TRBD2. Germline values: CDR1 LGHNT, CDR2 FRNRAP. Trimming at V came to 0 bases and at J to 0 bases, leaving 4 bases not matched to a gene. CDR3 size: 18 residues. The CDR3 nucleotides are TGTGCTAGTGGTTTGGTACTCACTAGCGGGAGCTCCTACAATGAGCAGTTCTTC. Protein sequence: CASGLVLTSGSSYNEQFF. Based on the CDR3 plus reference TRBV12-5 and TRBJ2-1, the full variable domain is DARVTQTPRHKVTEMGQEVTMRCQPILGHNTVFWYRQTMMQGLELLAYFRNRAPLDDSGMPKDRFSAEMPDATLATLKIQPSEPRDSAVYFCASGLVLTSGSSYNEQFFGPGTRLTVL.

V usage is TRBV7-6 and J usage is TRBJ2-1; possible D gene TRBD1, 6 bases. The V and J ends lost 4 bases and 3 bases respectively, with 16 bases between them. Germline V lookup: CDR1 SGHVS, CDR2 FNYEAQ. This CDR3 has 16 amino acids. CDR3 region: CASSSEQGDYYNEQFF. In DNA form, the CDR3 reads TGTGCCAGCAGCTCAGAACAGGGCGACTACTACAATGAGCAGTTCTTC.

CDR3 amino acids: CASRTGTGGGYTF. In DNA, the CDR3 is TGTGCCAGTAGGACCGGGACAGGGGGCGGCTACACCTTC. The rearrangement joins TRBV19 to TRBJ1-2, with TRBD1 matching 12 bases. Trimming took 6 bases from V and 8 from J; bases not matched to a gene: 4. This CDR3 has 13 residues. The V gene's germline CDR1 is LNHDA and CDR2 SQIVND (reference sequence).

This clone has only one observation. The CDR3 bases are TGTGCCAGCAGCCCCAGGGGTTACACCGGGGAGCTGTTTTTT. Its protein is CASSPRGYTGELFF. This chain joins TRBV7-9 and TRBJ2-2, with D tentatively TRBD1 (6 bases). CDR1 and CDR2 from the germline V gene are SEHNR and FQNEAQ (reference sequence). This CDR3 has 14 residues. The V gene lost 5 bases and the J gene lost 3 bases, with 10 bases spanning the gap. Full variable domain (remainder filled in from reference TRBV7-9 and TRBJ2-2): DTGVSQNPRHKITKRGQNVTFRCDPISEHNRLYWYRQTLGQGPEFLTYFQNEAQLEKSRLLSDRFSAERPKGSFSTLEIQRTEQGDSAMYLCASSPRGYTGELFFGEGSRLTVL.

J is TRBJ1-5 and V is TRBV21-1; the table's D call, TRBD1, has no DNA check behind it. TRBV21-1 counts as a pseudogene. The CDR3 extends over 16 amino acids. The CDR3 DNA is TGTGCCAGCAGCAATCTCCCGGGACAGTCGGATCAGCCCCAGCATTTT. Its translation: CASSNLPGQSDQPQHF.

This chain links TRBV9 with TRBJ2-1; 8 bases match TRBD2. The length of the CDR3 is 16 residues. The ends lost 0 bases at V and 9 bases at J; junction bases unmatched: 11. Germline V gene lookup returns CDR1 SGDLS and CDR2 YYNGEE. CDR3 DNA sequence: TGTGCCAGCAGCGTAGAGGGGGGACTAGGAGATAGTGAGCAGTTCTTC. It is translated as CASSVEGGLGDSEQFF.

This sequence joins TRBV7-2 and TRBJ2-7; 11 nucleotides align to TRBD1. The CDR3 loop spans 16 amino acids. CDR1 and CDR2 from the germline V gene are SGHTA and FQGNSA. With 1 base clipped from V and 5 bases from J, the junction kept 7 bases outside the gene matches. The CDR3 here is CASSLGGTGGRHEQYF. CDR3 nucleotide sequence: TGTGCCAGCAGCTTAGGGGGGACAGGGGGTCGGCACGAGCAGTACTTC.

The V gene is TRBV4-2, the J gene TRBJ2-3; 11 bases align to TRBD2. CDR3 length: 17 residues. After removal of 5 bases from V and 5 bases from J, the junction contained 12 bases not matched to a gene. Germline CDR1 and CDR2: LGHNA and YNFKEQ. The CDR3 bases are TGTGCCAGCAGCAAACACGGTAGCGGGGGGGCCGGAGATACGCAGTATTTT. This translates into CASSKHGSGGAGDTQYF.

The chain links TRBV10-2 to TRBJ2-7; D possibly corresponds to TRBD2 (5 bases). The germline gives CDR1 WSHSY, CDR2 SAAADI. The CDR3 is 13 residues long. The V end lost 2 bases, the J end lost 4 bases, and 9 bases lay between the germline ends. The CDR3 protein is CASSEASRYEQYF. CDR3 nucleotide sequence: TGCGCCAGCAGTGAGGCTAGCAGATACGAGCAGTACTTC.

This clone was recorded once. V and J are TRBV9 and TRBJ2-3; 11 bases map to TRBD2. This CDR3 contains 18 residues. Trimming cost V 3 bases and J 4 bases; bases outside gene matches: 13. Per the germline V gene, CDR1 is SGDLS and CDR2 is YYNGEE. The CDR3 DNA sequence: TGTGCCAGCAGCGCCCAAGCTAATAGCGGGGGGGCTGCAGATACGCAGTATTTT. Translated, it gives CASSAQANSGGAADTQYF.

The chain joins TRBV21-1 to TRBJ1-5; TRBD1 reflects the table's D call only, with no check against the DNA. TRBV21-1 is a recognized pseudogene. The CDR3 consists of 14 residues. The CDR3 bases are TGTGCCAGCAGGAAGGGGTCCTCCAATCAGCCCCAGCATTTT. Its translation is CASRKGSSNQPQHF.

V gene TRBV24-1 combines with J gene TRBJ1-5, with 8 bases fitting TRBD1. The CDR3 sequence is 17 residues long. Germline loops: CDR1 KGHDR, CDR2 SFDVKD. Trimming at V came to 0 bases and at J to 6 bases, leaving 9 bases not matched to a gene. CDR3 protein: CATSDLSRQGATQPQHF. CDR3 nucleotide sequence: TGTGCCACCAGTGATTTGTCGCGGCAGGGGGCGACTCAGCCCCAGCATTTT.

This chain joins TRBV9 and TRBJ1-2; D remains unclear. Germline V CDR1 and CDR2: SGDLS, YYNGEE. Trimming cost V 4 bases and J 4 bases, with 8 bases left between them. The CDR3 contains 12 residues. CDR3 protein: CASSLDFYGYTF. DNA for the CDR3: TGTGCCAGCAGCTTGGACTTCTATGGCTACACCTTC. Variable domain in full (rest from reference TRBV9 and TRBJ1-2): DSGVTQTPKHLITATGQRVTLRCSPRSGDLSVYWYQQSLDQGLQFLIQYYNGEERAKGNILERFSAQQFPDLHSELNLSSLELGDSALYFCASSLDFYGYTFGSGTRLTVV.

The chain is built from TRBV7-2 and TRBJ2-7; 9 nucleotides agree with TRBD1. V lost 1 base, J lost 6 bases, and 4 bases stayed unmatched. The CDR3 extends over 14 amino acids. In germline, CDR1 is SGHTA, CDR2 FQGNSA. The CDR3 here is CASSLGDRVGEQYF. DNA of the CDR3: TGTGCCAGCAGCTTAGGGGACAGGGTAGGCGAGCAGTACTTC.

The chain combines TRBV4-1 with TRBJ2-7, with 9 positions matching TRBD1. The trim removed 1 base at V and 5 bases at J, leaving 6 bases unmatched. CDR1 is MGHRA and CDR2 is YSYEKL in the germline V gene. This CDR3 spans 15 amino acids. The DNA of the CDR3 is TGCGCCAGCAGCCAAGTCCGGGACAGGGCCAACGAGCAGTACTTC. It codes for CASSQVRDRANEQYF.

The chain has TRBV24-1 and TRBJ2-7; tentatively, D is TRBD2 (6 bases). V was trimmed by 4 bases and J by 7 bases, leaving 16 bases between them. The CDR3 runs to 14 residues. CDR1 and CDR2 from the germline V gene are KGHDR and SFDVKD. The CDR3 is CATSELGGTGEQYF. CDR3 nucleotide sequence: TGTGCCACCAGTGAACTCGGGGGAACGGGAGAGCAGTACTTC.

The gene calls are TRBV5-8 and TRBJ2-5; TRBD2 matches 11 bases. J lost 2 bases, V lost 0 bases, and 3 bases had no gene match. CDR3 length: 16 residues. Germline V lookup: CDR1 SGHTS, CDR2 YDEGEE. This CDR3 reads CASSLASSGGQETQYF. The CDR3 DNA sequence: TGTGCCAGCAGCTTGGCCTCTAGCGGGGGGCAAGAGACCCAGTACTTC.

This clone has only a few counts. CDR3: CASSSGDRPNEKLFF. In DNA, the CDR3 is TGTGCCAGCAGCTCGGGAGACAGACCCAATGAAAAACTGTTTTTT. The chain carries TRBV7-9 and TRBJ1-4; a possible D gene is TRBD1 (5 bases). The CDR3 consists of 15 residues. Germline V gene lookup returns CDR1 SEHNR and CDR2 FQNEAQ (reference sequence). Trimming took off 4 bases at V and 5 bases at J, with 14 bases between the two ends.

J is TRBJ2-1 and V is TRBV27, with 13 nucleotides matching TRBD2. CDR1 is MNHEY and CDR2 is SMNVEV in the germline V gene (reference sequence). The CDR3 length is 16 residues. Losses at the gene ends were 6 bases for V and 4 bases for J; bases not matched to a gene: 6. The CDR3 coding sequence is TGTGCCAGCAGCGATGGGACTAGCGGGAAGTACAATGAGCAGTTCTTC. Protein product: CASSDGTSGKYNEQFF.

This chain links TRBV19 with TRBJ1-1; 9 nucleotides align to TRBD1. Per germline, CDR1 LNHDA and CDR2 SQIVND (reference sequence). There are 15 residues in the CDR3. V gave up 5 bases and J gave up 3 bases; unmatched junction bases: 7. The CDR3: CASSWDREEDTEAFF. The DNA of the CDR3 is TGTGCCAGTAGTTGGGACAGGGAGGAGGACACTGAAGCTTTCTTT.

This chain connects TRBV5-1 to TRBJ2-5; weak D call: TRBD1 (5 bases). The CDR3 spans 13 residues. V lost 2 bases and J lost 7, with 12 bases in between. Germline CDR1 is SGHRS and CDR2 is YFSETQ. The CDR3 DNA sequence: TGCGCCAGCAGCTTAGGGTGGCAGGGGACCCAGTACTTC. It codes for CASSLGWQGTQYF.

The chain recombines TRBV5-1 with TRBJ2-7; D call uncertain. CDR3 size: 14 residues. Deletions cut 4 bases from V and 0 bases from J, with 11 bases between. Germline CDR1 is SGHRS and CDR2 is YFSETQ. The CDR3 nucleotides read TGCGCCAGCAGCCCAACGCTAAGCTCCTACGAGCAGTACTTC. It codes for CASSPTLSSYEQYF. Filled out from reference TRBV5-1 and TRBJ2-7, the complete variable domain reads KAGVTQTPRYLIKTRGQQVTLSCSPISGHRSVSWYQQTPGQGLQFLFEYFSETQRNKGNFPGRFSGRQFSNSRSEMNVSTLELGDSALYLCASSPTLSSYEQYFGPGTRLTVT.

This clone was observed a handful of times. The rearrangement joins TRBV9 to TRBJ2-2, with D tentatively TRBD1 (7 bases). This CDR3 contains 20 residues. Per the germline V gene, CDR1 is SGDLS and CDR2 is YYNGEE. Trimming left V 3 bases short and J 3 bases short, with 27 bases between. The CDR3, as DNA: TGTGCCAGCAGCGCACCAGGGAGGACAGGCCCGACCCGTCACACCGGGGAGCTGTTTTTT. Translated: CASSAPGRTGPTRHTGELFF.